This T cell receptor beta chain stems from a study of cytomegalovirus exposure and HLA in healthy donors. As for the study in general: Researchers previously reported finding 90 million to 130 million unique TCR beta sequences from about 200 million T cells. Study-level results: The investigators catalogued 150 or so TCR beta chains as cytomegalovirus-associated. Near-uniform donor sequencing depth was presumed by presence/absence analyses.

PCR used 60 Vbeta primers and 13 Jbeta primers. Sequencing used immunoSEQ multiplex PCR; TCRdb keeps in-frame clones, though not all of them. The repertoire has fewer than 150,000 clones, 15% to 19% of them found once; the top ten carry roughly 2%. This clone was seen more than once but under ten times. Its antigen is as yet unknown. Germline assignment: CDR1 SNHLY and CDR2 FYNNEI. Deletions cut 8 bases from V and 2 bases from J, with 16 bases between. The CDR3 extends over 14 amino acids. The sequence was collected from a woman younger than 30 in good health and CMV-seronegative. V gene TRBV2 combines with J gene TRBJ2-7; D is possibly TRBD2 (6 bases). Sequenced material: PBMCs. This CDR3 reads CASRASAMTYEQYF. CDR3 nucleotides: TGTGCCAGCCGGGCTAGCGCCATGACCTACGAGCAGTACTTC.